Below, 21 T cell receptor beta chains from the same sample are listed, as sequenced in a study of patients and donors after allogeneic stem cell transplantation. TCRdb re-analysed the RT-PCR reads in MiXCR, keeping a single row per CDR3 protein. Here the sample spans 200,000 to 250,000 distinct CDR3 sequences, about 14% being singletons. Sample: blood, either unsorted or a sorted T cell fraction (not recorded which). The receptors were gathered from a human donor who was either an allogeneic HSCT recipient or a stem cell or donor lymphocyte infusion donor (not recorded which). It is not recorded whose cells these are; they may come from a transplant donor.

The J gene is TRBJ2-5, the V gene TRBV5-5, with 7 bases that match TRBD2. CDR3 length: 15 residues. CDR1 and CDR2 from the germline V gene are SGHKS and YYEKEE (reference sequence). Losses at the gene ends were 0 bases for V and 4 bases for J; bases not matched to a gene: 6. This CDR3 is CASSLGGGGVETQYF. CDR3 sequence (DNA): TGTGCCAGCAGCTTGGGTGGGGGGGGTGTAGAGACCCAGTACTTC.

The DNA of the CDR3 is TGTGCCAGCTCACCGGGACAGGATTTCAATCAGCCCCAGCATTTT. Encoded protein: CASSPGQDFNQPQHF. The chain links TRBV18 to TRBJ1-5; 8 nucleotides line up with TRBD1. CDR1 KGHSH and CDR2 LQKENI come from the germline V gene. J gave up 3 bases and V 3 bases, and 4 bases lay outside the gene matches. The length of the CDR3 is 15 residues.

The chain links TRBV5-1 to TRBJ1-4; D is uncertain. Germline V gene data show CDR1 as SGHRS and CDR2 as YFSETQ. The CDR3 has 12 amino acids. Trimming cost V 4 bases and J 3 bases, with 4 bases left between them. This CDR3 is CASSPPNEKLFF. The CDR3 DNA reads as TGCGCCAGCAGCCCCCCTAATGAAAAACTGTTTTTT.

The CDR3 loop is CASSSPPRWGRGEQYF. The CDR3 DNA reads TGTGCCAGCAGTTCCCCTCCTAGGTGGGGCCGTGGCGAGCAGTACTTC. The chain uses TRBV6-2 or TRBV6-3 and TRBJ2-7; possible D gene TRBD1, 5 bases. CDR3 size: 16 residues. V lost 4 bases to trimming and J lost 6 bases, with 22 bases between them. The V gene's germline CDR1 is MNHEY and CDR2 SVGEGT.

In this sample, this clonotype turned up many times. The rearrangement links TRBV12-3 or TRBV12-4 to TRBJ2-3; D may be TRBD2 (5 bases). This CDR3 is 15 amino acids long. Trimming removed 5 bases from V and 2 bases from J, with 14 bases in between. The CDR3 bases are TGTGCCAGCAGTCCCCCCGGAGCGGCCACAGATACGCAGTATTTT. Translated: CASSPPGAATDTQYF.

The V call is TRBV12-3 or TRBV12-4, the J call TRBJ1-1, with a tentative D call TRBD1 (6 bases). The V end was cut by 3 bases, the J end by 5 bases, with 13 bases between. This CDR3 region has 14 residues. The CDR3 protein is CASSLVGGVTEAFF. In nucleotides, the CDR3 is TGTGCCAGCAGTTTGGTAGGGGGGGTTACTGAAGCTTTCTTT.

This clonotype was counted a few times. V gene TRBV7-8 combines with J gene TRBJ2-2; 13 positions agree with TRBD2. V trimming: 5 bases; J trimming: 1 base; junction bases outside the gene matches: 4. Germline V gene lookup returns CDR1 SGHVS and CDR2 FQNEAQ. There are 17 residues in the CDR3. CDR3 in DNA: TGTGCCAGCAGCAGAGGGACTAGCGGGATGAACACCGGGGAGCTGTTTTTT. Its translation: CASSRGTSGMNTGELFF.

This clonotype was seen repeatedly, ten times or more. The CDR3 loop reads CATSERGLGRFNEQFF. The CDR3 coding sequence is TGTGCCACCAGTGAACGGGGACTAGGAAGGTTCAATGAGCAGTTCTTC. The rearrangement uses TRBV24-1 and TRBJ2-1, with TRBD2 identical over 8 bases. CDR3 length equals 16 residues. J lost 6 bases, V lost 4 bases, and 10 bases had no gene match. CDR1 is KGHDR and CDR2 is SFDVKD in the germline V gene.

This clonotype showed up many times. The chain has TRBV11-2 and TRBJ2-1, with D perhaps matching TRBD2 (6 bases). V lost 1 base to trimming and J lost 9 bases, with 13 bases between them. The germline V gene encodes CDR1 SGHAT and CDR2 FQNNGV. This CDR3 has 14 amino acids. CDR3 sequence: CASSLAGRSGEQFF. CDR3 DNA: TGTGCCAGCAGCTTAGCGGGGAGGTCAGGTGAGCAGTTCTTC. The variable domain in full, completed from reference TRBV11-2 and TRBJ2-1, reads EAGVAQSPRYKIIEKRQSVAFWCNPISGHATLYWYQQILGQGPKLLIQFQNNGVVDDSQLPKDRFSAERLKGVDSTLKIQPAKLEDSAVYLCASSLAGRSGEQFFGPGTRLTVL.

J is TRBJ2-5 and V is TRBV24-1; TRBD1 agrees at 12 bases. The V segment lost 5 bases and the J segment 4 bases; nucleotides outside the gene matches: 7. Germline V gene lookup returns CDR1 KGHDR and CDR2 SFDVKD. The CDR3 has 16 residues. The CDR3 loop reads CATSVPGQGAGETQYF. CDR3 bases: TGTGCCACCAGTGTACCGGGACAGGGGGCAGGAGAGACCCAGTACTTC.

In its sample, this clonotype was seen many times. This sequence joins TRBV2 and TRBJ2-2; TRBD1 agrees at 7 bases. With V trimmed by 8 bases and J by 6 bases, 6 bases remained unmatched. Germline CDR1 is SNHLY and CDR2 is FYNNEI. CDR3 length: 13 residues. The DNA for the CDR3 is TGTGCCAGCCTGAAGGGACAGCCCGGGGAGCTGTTTTTT. Translating it yields CASLKGQPGELFF.

The sample holds many counts of this clonotype. The V and J genes are TRBV6-1 and TRBJ2-1; D may correspond to TRBD1 or TRBD2 (5 bases each). This CDR3 has 14 residues. Looked up from germline, CDR1 is MNHNS and CDR2 is SASEGT. Between the trimmed V and J ends, which lost 10 bases and 5 bases, there was a span of 18 bases. In DNA, the CDR3 is TGTGCCACACGATGGGACCGTCGTAACAATGAGCAGTTCTTC. It yields the protein CATRWDRRNNEQFF.

This clonotype was seen more than once but under ten times. The chain couples TRBV29-1 to TRBJ1-2; D is ambiguous. Germline V gene data show CDR1 as SQVTM and CDR2 as ANQGSEA. CDR3 size: 10 residues. V was trimmed by 8 bases and J by 6 bases, leaving 10 bases between them. The CDR3 DNA sequence: TGCAGCTTCTCGGGTAATGGCTACACCTTC. This translates into CSFSGNGYTF.

At least ten counts were recorded for this clonotype. The gene calls are TRBV12-3 or TRBV12-4 and TRBJ1-1, with a weak D call TRBD1 (5 bases). Trimming left V 3 bases short and J 4 bases short, with 12 bases between. The CDR3 contains 14 residues. CDR3 sequence reads: CASSLLVGGTEAFF. In DNA form, the CDR3 reads TGTGCCAGCAGTTTGTTGGTGGGGGGCACTGAAGCTTTCTTT.

The V and J genes are TRBV5-1 and TRBJ1-1; D possibly corresponds to TRBD1 (5 bases). The CDR3 has 14 amino acids. V was pared by 4 bases and J by 1 base, with 11 bases between. Looked up from germline, CDR1 is SGHRS and CDR2 is YFSETQ. CDR3 bases: TGCGCCAGCAGCCCGCAAGGACAGAACACTGAAGCTTTCTTT. This sequence encodes CASSPQGQNTEAFF.

This clonotype was detected ten times or more. This chain connects TRBV6-5 to TRBJ2-7; D is unresolved. Trimming stripped 1 base from V and 4 bases from J, with 2 bases between. The CDR3 spans 11 residues. Germline V gene sequence: CDR1 MNHEY, CDR2 SVGAGI. In nucleotides, the CDR3 is TGTGCCAGCAGTTACTTGTACGAGCAGTACTTC. Translated: CASSYLYEQYF.

This chain uses TRBV6-5 with TRBJ2-6, with D perhaps TRBD2 (6 bases). V was pared by 2 bases and J by 3 bases, with 8 bases between. Germline values: CDR1 MNHEY, CDR2 SVGAGI. The CDR3 length is 15 residues. CDR3 DNA sequence: TGTGCCAGCAGTTACGACGGGAGTGGGGCCAACGTCCTGACTTTC. It translates to CASSYDGSGANVLTF.

This clonotype was seen many times. The V call is TRBV20-1, the J call TRBJ2-1; D is possibly TRBD2 (5 bases). Per germline, CDR1 DFQATT and CDR2 SNEGSKA (reference sequence). Trimming took off 3 bases at V and 1 base at J, with 16 bases between the two ends. The CDR3 covers 16 residues. Written as DNA, the CDR3 is TGCAGTGCTAGTAACCCGGGGATGGTGTCCTACAATGAGCAGTTCTTC. Its protein is CSASNPGMVSYNEQFF.

In this sample, this clonotype turned up a few times. The chain carries TRBV29-1 and TRBJ1-1; 8 bases map to TRBD1. In germline, CDR1 is SQVTM, CDR2 ANQGSEA. The CDR3 totals 15 residues. V lost 7 bases to trimming and J lost 6 bases; unmatched junction nucleotides: 16. The CDR3 is CSARTGRGGSAEAFF. CDR3 nucleotides: TGCAGCGCTCGGACAGGGAGAGGAGGTAGCGCTGAAGCTTTCTTT.

This clonotype was detected only a few times. The genes are TRBV24-1 and TRBJ2-3, with D uncertain. The CDR3 contains 14 residues. The ends were cut back, 3 bases at V and 0 bases at J, with 6 bases in the middle. Germline loops: CDR1 KGHDR, CDR2 SFDVKD. The CDR3 DNA reads as TGTGCCACCAGTGATCCGGATAGCACAGATACGCAGTATTTT. Its protein is CATSDPDSTDTQYF.

In this sample, this clonotype turned up a few times. No DNA is shown, since the ends of the CDR3 on it are uncertain; the CDR3 is the one TCRdb lists. This chain uses TRBV23-1 with TRBJ2-2. TRBV23-1 has ORF status, its function being uncertain. The CDR3 comprises 15 residues, both ends counted. CDR3 region: CASSHRHRVPGSCFF.